Listed below are T cell receptor beta chains from one sample, sequenced in a study of shared clonotypes between healthy human individuals. TCRdb's table, derived via immunoSEQ multiplex PCR, lists solely in-frame clones and lacks some. The data show nearly 750,000 clones, 55% to 75% seen once. Sequenced input: memory CD4+ T cells sorted from blood. The receptors originated from a woman aged 25 to 39 in good health. The conserved cysteine and the conserved F or W are not part of the CDR3 here.

J | length | V | CDR3
TRBJ2-5 | 8 | TRBV20-1 | SAKQETQY
TRBJ2-5 | 16 | TRBV15 | ATSRGWEGRTAAETQY
TRBJ2-1 | 14 | TRBV19 | ASSDPGQSFRSEQF
TRBJ2-5 | 12 | TRBV7-2 | ASSRGLRGETQY
TRBJ2-1 | 9 | TRBV7-8 | ASTGYNEQF
TRBJ2-6 | 17 | TRBV27 | ASTLSVTGAGTGANVLT
TRBJ1-3 | 14 | TRBV2 | ASSEQESTSGNTIY
TRBJ1-2 | 13 | TRBV2 | ASSEGTRSRNGYT
TRBJ1-4 | 13 | TRBV28 | ASSGPWVTNEKLF
TRBJ2-6 | 16 | TRBV6-1 | ASSEFGPLLPGANVLT
TRBJ2-5 | 13 | TRBV7-2 | AGSSPKQGFETQY
TRBJ2-7 | 12 | TRBV7-9 | ASSPDRILRQQY
TRBJ1-4 | 11 | TRBV7-9 | ASSSRVMEKLF
TRBJ1-6 | 14 | TRBV19 | ASSTSLGVNNSPLH
TRBJ2-3 | 13 | TRBV7-2 | ASSPGRGRTDTQY
TRBJ2-1 | 19 | TRBV27 | ASRPSAWASGRARFYNEQF
TRBJ2-6 | 14 | TRBV7-2 | ASSLVQTSGANVLT
TRBJ1-4 | 13 | TRBV5-1 | ASSLEGASNEKLF
TRBJ2-7 | 9 | TRBV5-1 | ASKSSYEQY
TRBJ1-1 | 13 | TRBV28 | ASSSFRDRAREAF
TRBJ2-5 | 13 | TRBV5-1 | ASSWGQGARETQY
TRBJ2-7 | 13 | TRBV6-5 | ASSRDRAHSYEQY
TRBJ1-4 | 13 | TRBV19 | ASSYQTAKGEKLF
TRBJ2-7 | 16 | TRBV11-2 | ASSFGTSGRPNSYEQY
TRBJ2-2 | 16 | TRBV4-2 | ASSQDLLAAGNTGELF
TRBJ1-4 | 12 | TRBV25-1 | ASSEGSLNEKLF
TRBJ2-7 | 8 | TRBV7-9 | ASSGSKQY
TRBJ1-3 | 13 | TRBV30 | AWSSLRTGIYTIY
TRBJ2-7 | 13 | TRBV6-6 | ASSYSGLAEPEQY
TRBJ1-5 | 15 | TRBV4-1 | ASSQDSAAGHSQPQH
TRBJ2-1 | 13 | TRBV7-9 | ASSLGGSWNNEQF
TRBJ2-1 | 12 | TRBV7-9 | ASSLGTQYDEQF
TRBJ1-5 | 14 | TRBV27 | AYRAGSVLYNQPQH
TRBJ2-5 | 10 | TRBV4-1 | ASSRPQETQY
TRBJ2-7 | 11 | TRBV9 | ASSESWGYEQY